One and the same sample provided the 8 T cell receptor beta chains below, sequenced in a study of breast tumors, draining lymph nodes, adjacent tissues (dated by TCRdb to about 2016). Receptor libraries were prepared by multiplex PCR. Sequencing used an Illumina HiSeq 2000. In-frame beta chains were kept once TCRdb had trimmed the public reads at Q25 with fastp and called clones with MiXCR. Rows are combined by CDR3 protein, so each entry shows the most common genes and DNA. The sample table shows around 290,000 distinct CDR3 sequences, and 30% to 35% are seen once. The ten most abundant clones make up 1.1% of the sample. Lymph node samples were obtained from the axillary draining lymph nodes of breast cancer patients. Sequenced material: axillary lymph node tissue. These TCRs come from a female donor with breast cancer. Some clones in this sample may be carry-over from other donors' samples.

To note about this clonotype: A read error may be the cause here, since a much bigger clone is one base away. The CDR3 nucleotides read TGCGCCAGCAGCCAAGTCCTACCAGGGGGGCCCTATAATTCACCCCTCCACTTT. It translates to CASSQVLPGGPYNSPLHF. V and J are TRBV4-3 and TRBJ1-6; TRBD1 agrees at 7 bases. Germline loops: CDR1 LGHNA, CDR2 YSLEER. There are 18 residues in the CDR3. The J segment lost 2 bases and the V segment lost 1 base, leaving 8 bases of the junction unmatched.

This clonotype was recorded many times. The rearrangement links TRBV10-3 to TRBJ2-1, with 12 bases that match TRBD2. The CDR3 is made up of 15 amino acids. Germline V lookup: CDR1 ENHRY, CDR2 SYGVKD. The V gene end was trimmed by 0 bases and the J gene end by 8 bases; junction bases not matched to a gene: 2. The CDR3 here is CAISESGLAGYEQFF. The CDR3 nucleotides are TGTGCCATCAGTGAGTCTGGACTAGCGGGATATGAGCAGTTCTTC.

This clonotype was observed many times. The gene calls are TRBV7-6 and TRBJ2-5, with a weak D call TRBD1 (5 bases). The CDR3 has 14 amino acids. In germline, CDR1 is SGHVS, CDR2 FNYEAQ. Trimming left V 5 bases short and J 5 bases short, with 15 bases between. For the CDR3, the DNA is TGTGCCAGCAGCCCAAGCAGGGAATGGGAGACCCAGTACTTC. Its protein product is CASSPSREWETQYF. The variable domain in full, completed from reference TRBV7-6 and TRBJ2-5, reads GAGVSQSPRYKVTKRGQDVALRCDPISGHVSLYWYRQALGQGPEFLTYFNYEAQQDKSGLPNDRFSAERPEGSISTLTIQRTEQRDSAMYRCASSPSREWETQYFGPGTRLLVL.

This clonotype came up many times. The genes are TRBV7-2 and TRBJ2-3; D is uncertain. This CDR3 region has 13 residues. V lost 1 base to trimming and J lost 6 bases, with 8 bases between them. CDR1 and CDR2 from the germline V gene are SGHTA and FQGNSA. The DNA for the CDR3 is TGTGCCAGCAGCTTAGATCGTGGGGATACGCAGTATTTT. Translated: CASSLDRGDTQYF.

The chain has TRBV7-9 and TRBJ2-5, with D perhaps TRBD1 or TRBD2 (5 bases each). Germline loops: CDR1 SEHNR, CDR2 FQNEAQ (reference sequence). V gave up 5 bases and J gave up 4 bases, with 11 bases separating them. The CDR3 contains 13 residues. The CDR3 coding sequence is TGTGCCAGCAGCCAACCGGGACGAGAGACCCAGTACTTC. Translation: CASSQPGRETQYF.

This clonotype was counted at least ten times. The gene calls are TRBV20-1 and TRBJ2-5, with D hard to call. The CDR3 is 13 amino acids. The germline CDR1 and CDR2 sequences are DFQATT and SNEGSKA (reference sequence). With 1 base removed from V and 4 bases from J, the gap between germline ends came to 10 bases. The CDR3 DNA follows: TGCAGTGCTAGAGGGCTAGGACGAGAGACCCAGTACTTC. Its translation is CSARGLGRETQYF.

This clonotype was seen a few times. A much bigger clone sits one base away, suggesting this may be a read error. This rearrangement joins TRBV11-2 to TRBJ2-6; D is unresolved. V was trimmed by 3 bases and J by 2 bases, leaving 17 bases between them. The length of the CDR3 is 18 residues. The germline gives CDR1 SGHAT, CDR2 FQNNGV. The CDR3 coding sequence is TGTGCCAGCAGCTTTCAGAACGTTCCAGGTGCTGGGGCCAACGTCCTGACTTTC. The encoded protein is CASSFQNVPGAGANVLTF. Full variable domain (outside the CDR3, taken from reference TRBV11-2 and TRBJ2-6): EAGVAQSPRYKIIEKRQSVAFWCNPISGHATLYWYQQILGQGPKLLIQFQNNGVVDDSQLPKDRFSAERLKGVDSTLKIQPAKLEDSAVYLCASSFQNVPGAGANVLTFGAGSRLTVL.

The rearrangement links TRBV2 to TRBJ1-1; the D gene is possibly TRBD1 (5 bases). The germline V gene has CDR1 SNHLY and CDR2 FYNNEI. V was pared by 8 bases and J by 2 bases, with 15 bases between. This CDR3 spans 14 amino acids. Here the CDR3 reads CASSGQGSNTEAFF. The CDR3 DNA is TGTGCCAGCTCAGGGCAGGGATCAAACACTGAAGCTTTCTTT. The full variable domain, with the rest looked up from reference TRBV2 and TRBJ1-1, is EPEVTQTPSHQVTQMGQEVILRCVPISNHLYFYWYRQILGQKVEFLVSFYNNEISEKSEIFDDQFSVERPDGSNFTLKIRSTKLEDSAMYFCASSGQGSNTEAFFGQGTRLTVV.